The 17 T cell receptor beta chains given below trace back to one sample, sequenced in a study of CD8+CD57+ T cells in acquired aplastic anemia. Genomic DNA was employed as the template in profiling TCR beta VDJ and CDR3. TCRdb used MiXCR to reprocess the reads, holding one entry per CDR3 protein. The profile shows about 180,000 distinct CDR3 sequences, approximately 46% of them singletons. Sequencing input: sorted CD4+, CD8+, or CD8+CD57+ T cells (not recorded which) from PBMCs. These receptors were collected from a human donor in good health.

The sample holds many counts of this clonotype. The rearrangement links TRBV10-3 to TRBJ2-1, with 9 bases matching TRBD1. J was trimmed by 8 bases and V by 5 bases; bases with no gene match: 7. The germline V gene encodes CDR1 ENHRY and CDR2 SYGVKD. The CDR3 loop spans 14 amino acids. This CDR3 is CAISPRQGGDEQFF. The DNA of the CDR3 is TGTGCCATCAGTCCCCGACAGGGGGGCGATGAGCAGTTCTTC.

The chain recombines TRBV15 with TRBJ2-7; weak D call: TRBD1 (8 bases). The V end was cut by 4 bases, the J end by 4 bases, with 14 bases between. Germline CDR1 reads LNHNV; CDR2 reads YYDKDF (reference sequence). This CDR3 region has 14 residues. The CDR3 region has the DNA TGTGCCACCAGCATTTACAGGGGGGGTTACGAGCAGTACTTC. Translated: CATSIYRGGYEQYF.

The chain is built from TRBV19 and TRBJ1-5; TRBD1 agrees at 7 bases. CDR1 and CDR2 (germline): LNHDA, SQIVND (reference sequence). J lost 6 bases, V lost 5 bases, and 7 bases had no gene match. The CDR3 is 14 amino acids. DNA for the CDR3: TGTGCCAGTAGTGCGCAGGGGGATCTTCAGCCCCAGCATTTT. Amino acids: CASSAQGDLQPQHF.

This clonotype was picked up many times. The chain carries TRBV20-1 and TRBJ2-7; TRBD1 matches at 8 bases. There are 13 residues in the CDR3. V was pared by 6 bases and J by 2 bases, with 6 bases of the junction left unmatched. Per germline, CDR1 DFQATT and CDR2 SNEGSKA (reference sequence). DNA for the CDR3: TGCAGTGCCCGGCAGGGGGCCCCCTACGAGCAGTACTTC. Its translation is CSARQGAPYEQYF.

This clonotype was detected a few times. The chain recombines TRBV11-2 with TRBJ1-1; TRBD1 is a possible D gene (5 bases). Per the germline V gene, CDR1 is SGHAT and CDR2 is FQNNGV. The V end was cut by 5 bases, the J end by 1 base, with 26 bases between. This CDR3 spans 19 amino acids. The CDR3 here is CASSPPSQGEGFENTEAFF. As DNA, the CDR3 is TGTGCCAGCAGCCCCCCTAGTCAGGGTGAGGGGTTTGAGAACACTGAAGCTTTCTTT.

The CDR3 coding sequence is TGTGCCAGTAGTCAGGGTTTCTCCGGGGAGCTGTTTTTT. Translating it yields CASSQGFSGELFF. The gene calls are TRBV19 and TRBJ2-2; D may be TRBD1 (5 bases). The CDR3 is 13 amino acids. The V end lost 5 bases, the J end lost 6 bases, and 10 bases lay between the germline ends. Germline V lookup: CDR1 LNHDA, CDR2 SQIVND (reference sequence).

The chain couples TRBV11-2 to TRBJ1-3; tentatively, D is TRBD1 (5 bases). The CDR3 covers 16 residues. CDR1 is SGHAT, CDR2 FQNNGV, per germline. V gave up 3 bases and J gave up 2 bases, with 14 bases separating them. CDR3 sequence: CASSFEGLTPGNTIYF. CDR3 nucleotides: TGTGCCAGCAGCTTTGAGGGGCTTACCCCTGGAAACACCATATATTTT.

This sequence joins TRBV7-9 and TRBJ2-1; D may be TRBD1 (6 bases). The V gene lost 1 base and the J gene lost 10 bases, with 11 bases spanning the gap. Germline CDR1 SEHNR, CDR2 FQNEAQ (reference sequence). The CDR3 is made up of 13 amino acids. CDR3 in DNA: TGTGCCAGCAGCTTAGGACAGGCCAACGAGCAGTTCTTC. Amino acid sequence: CASSLGQANEQFF. Full variable domain (rest looked up from reference TRBV7-9 and TRBJ2-1): DTGVSQNPRHKITKRGQNVTFRCDPISEHNRLYWYRQTLGQGPEFLTYFQNEAQLEKSRLLSDRFSAERPKGSFSTLEIQRTEQGDSAMYLCASSLGQANEQFFGPGTRLTVL.

This chain uses TRBV19 with TRBJ2-5; the D gene is possibly TRBD1 (5 bases). CDR1 LNHDA and CDR2 SQIVND come from the germline V gene (reference sequence). Deletions cut 0 bases from V and 5 bases from J, with 13 bases between. CDR3 length: 15 amino acids. The CDR3 nucleotides are TGTGCCAGTAGTATAGATACCACAGGCGGTGAGACCCAGTACTTC. It codes for CASSIDTTGGETQYF. The whole variable domain, filled in from reference TRBV19 and TRBJ2-5, reads DGGITQSPKYLFRKEGQNVTLSCEQNLNHDAMYWYRQDPGQGLRLIYYSQIVNDFQKGDIAEGYSVSREKKESFPLTVTSAQKNPTAFYLCASSIDTTGGETQYFGPGTRLLVL.

This chain connects TRBV10-3 to TRBJ1-6, with D maybe TRBD1 (5 bases). The germline V and J ends were trimmed by 6 bases and 5 bases, with 14 bases remaining between them. Germline V gene lookup returns CDR1 ENHRY and CDR2 SYGVKD. This CDR3 is 15 amino acids long. CDR3 DNA: TGTGCCATCAGGCTCGGGACCGCTGATAATTCACCCCTCCACTTT. Protein product: CAIRLGTADNSPLHF.

This clonotype was found once. The chain is built from TRBV19 and TRBJ2-7; D not certain. Trimming shortened V by 5 bases and J by 0 bases, and 11 bases separated the two germline ends. Per germline, CDR1 LNHDA and CDR2 SQIVND (reference sequence). This CDR3 contains 14 residues. CDR3 nucleotide sequence: TGTGCCAGTAGTGAGACCACGGACTCCTACGAGCAGTACTTC. The encoded protein is CASSETTDSYEQYF.

In the case of this clonotype: Its ends do not fully match the called genes, so a read error is possible. The chain carries TRBV2 and TRBJ2-4; D uncertain. The CDR3 is 13 residues long. CDR1 is SNHLY and CDR2 is FYNNEI in the germline V gene. The CDR3: CTSSLDSSNIQYF. CDR3 sequence (DNA): TGTACCAGCAGTCTCGACTCCTCCAACATTCAGTACTTC.

This clonotype was seen more than once but under ten times. The chain recombines TRBV6-1 with TRBJ1-5, with D perhaps TRBD1 (6 bases). Germline V CDR1 and CDR2: MNHNS, SASEGT. The ends were cut back, 7 bases at V and 1 base at J, with 8 bases in the middle. The CDR3 is 13 amino acids. The CDR3 loop reads CASKRGSNQPQHF. CDR3 DNA: TGTGCCAGCAAGAGGGGGAGCAATCAGCCCCAGCATTTT.

This clonotype was counted ten times or more. This chain uses TRBV14 with TRBJ2-1; 11 bases agree with TRBD2. Germline-derived CDR1 and CDR2 are SGHDN and FVKESK. The CDR3 sequence is 17 residues long. The ends lost 3 bases at V and 5 bases at J; junction bases unmatched: 9. In nucleotides, the CDR3 is TGTGCCAGCAGCCATCTACTAGCGGGAGTAACACACAATGAGCAGTTCTTC. Translated, it gives CASSHLLAGVTHNEQFF.

This clonotype has ten or more counts. The chain links TRBV19 to TRBJ1-2; no reliable D call. The V end lost 3 bases, the J end lost 11 bases, and 13 bases lay between the germline ends. This CDR3 is built from 12 residues. CDR1 LNHDA and CDR2 SQIVND come from the germline V gene (reference sequence). The CDR3 loop reads CASSMAGPKYTF. The CDR3 DNA sequence: TGTGCCAGTAGTATGGCAGGACCCAAATACACCTTC.

The V call is TRBV7-9, the J call TRBJ1-1, with 9 bases lining up with TRBD1. Germline V gene data show CDR1 as SEHNR and CDR2 as FQNEAQ (reference sequence). V lost 8 bases to trimming and J lost 7 bases; unmatched junction nucleotides: 5. There are 12 residues in the CDR3. In DNA form, the CDR3 reads TGTGCCAGCGGGACAGGGCGGTATGAAGCTTTCTTT. Protein: CASGTGRYEAFF.

This chain uses TRBV20-1 with TRBJ2-5; 13 bases match TRBD2. Unmatched junction bases numbered 3, after V lost 6 bases and J lost 5 bases. Germline V gives CDR1 DFQATT, CDR2 SNEGSKA (reference sequence). The CDR3 loop spans 13 amino acids. The CDR3 here is CSAVTSGRETQYF. In DNA form, the CDR3 reads TGCAGTGCGGTGACTAGCGGGAGGGAGACCCAGTACTTC.